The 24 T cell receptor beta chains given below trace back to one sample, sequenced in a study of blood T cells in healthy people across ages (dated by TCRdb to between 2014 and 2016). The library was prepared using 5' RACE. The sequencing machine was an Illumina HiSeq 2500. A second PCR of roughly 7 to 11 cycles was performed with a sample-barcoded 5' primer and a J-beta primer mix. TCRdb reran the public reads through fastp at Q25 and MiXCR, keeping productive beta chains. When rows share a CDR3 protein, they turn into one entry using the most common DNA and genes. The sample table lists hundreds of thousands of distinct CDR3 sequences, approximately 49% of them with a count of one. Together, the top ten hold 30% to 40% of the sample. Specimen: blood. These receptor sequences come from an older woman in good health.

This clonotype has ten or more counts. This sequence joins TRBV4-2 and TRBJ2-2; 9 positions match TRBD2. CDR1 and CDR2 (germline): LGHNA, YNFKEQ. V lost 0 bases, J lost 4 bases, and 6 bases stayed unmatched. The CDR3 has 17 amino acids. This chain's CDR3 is CASSQEKSGRITGELFF. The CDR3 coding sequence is TGTGCCAGCAGCCAAGAGAAAAGCGGGAGGATCACCGGGGAGCTGTTTTTT.

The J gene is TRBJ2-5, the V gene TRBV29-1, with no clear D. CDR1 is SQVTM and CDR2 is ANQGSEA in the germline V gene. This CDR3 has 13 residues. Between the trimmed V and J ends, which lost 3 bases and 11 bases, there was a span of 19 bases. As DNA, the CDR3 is TGCAGCGTTGACCGGACCACAAACAATGAGCAGTACTTC. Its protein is CSVDRTTNNEQYF.

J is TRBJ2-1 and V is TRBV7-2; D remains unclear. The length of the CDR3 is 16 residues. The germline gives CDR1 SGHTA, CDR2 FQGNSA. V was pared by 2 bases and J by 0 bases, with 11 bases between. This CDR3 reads CTSSLSDLSSYNEQFF. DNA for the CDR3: TGTACCAGCAGCTTAAGCGACCTGAGCTCCTACAATGAGCAGTTCTTC.

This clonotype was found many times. Written as DNA, the CDR3 is TGTGCCAGCAGCTTCGACAGGGGGGACAATGAGCAGTTCTTC. Translating gives CASSFDRGDNEQFF. The V call is TRBV7-3, the J call TRBJ2-1; 9 bases are shared with TRBD1. There are 14 residues in the CDR3. Germline V lookup: CDR1 SGHTA, CDR2 FQGTGA. Germline trimming cut 3 bases from V and 5 bases from J; bases unmatched to any gene: 2.

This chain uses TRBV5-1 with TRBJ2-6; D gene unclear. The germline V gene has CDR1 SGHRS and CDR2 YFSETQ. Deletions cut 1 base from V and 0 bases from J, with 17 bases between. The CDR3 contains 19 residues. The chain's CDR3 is CASSLRRIQFSSGANVLTF. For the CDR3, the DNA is TGCGCCAGCAGCTTGCGCAGAATCCAGTTCAGCTCTGGGGCCAACGTCCTGACTTTC.

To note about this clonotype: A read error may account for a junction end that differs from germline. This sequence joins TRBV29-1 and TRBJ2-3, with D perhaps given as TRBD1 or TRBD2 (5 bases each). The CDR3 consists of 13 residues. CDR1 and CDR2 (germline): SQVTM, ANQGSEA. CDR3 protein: CSNTGPDTDTRYF. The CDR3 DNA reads TGCAGCAATACGGGACCCGACACAGATACGCGGTATTTT.

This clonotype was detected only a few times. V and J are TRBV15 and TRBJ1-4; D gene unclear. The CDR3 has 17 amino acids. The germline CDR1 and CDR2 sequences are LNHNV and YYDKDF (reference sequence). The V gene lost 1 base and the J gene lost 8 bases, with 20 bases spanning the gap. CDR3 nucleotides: TGTGCCACCAGCAGAGGGTCGCTAGCCCTAGTGCGGGAAAAACTGTTTTTT. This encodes CATSRGSLALVREKLFF.

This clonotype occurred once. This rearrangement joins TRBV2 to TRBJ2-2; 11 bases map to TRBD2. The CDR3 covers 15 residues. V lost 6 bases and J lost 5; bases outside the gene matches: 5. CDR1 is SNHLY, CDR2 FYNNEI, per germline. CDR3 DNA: TGTGCCAGCAGCTCACTAGCGGGAGTTACCGGGGAGCTGTTTTTT. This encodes CASSSLAGVTGELFF.

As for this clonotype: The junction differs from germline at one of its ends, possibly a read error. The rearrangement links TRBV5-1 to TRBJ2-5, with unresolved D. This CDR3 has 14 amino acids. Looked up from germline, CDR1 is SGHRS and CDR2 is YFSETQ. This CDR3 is CASSLFLSQETRYF. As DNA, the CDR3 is TGCGCCAGCAGCCTTTTTCTCAGCCAAGAGACCCGGTACTTC.

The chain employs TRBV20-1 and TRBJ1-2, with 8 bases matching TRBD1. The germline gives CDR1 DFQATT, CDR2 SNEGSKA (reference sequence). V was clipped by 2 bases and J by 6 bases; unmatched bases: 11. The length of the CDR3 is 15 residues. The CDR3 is CSARPGQGAGNGYTF. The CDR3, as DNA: TGCAGTGCTAGACCCGGGCAGGGGGCAGGGAATGGCTACACCTTC.

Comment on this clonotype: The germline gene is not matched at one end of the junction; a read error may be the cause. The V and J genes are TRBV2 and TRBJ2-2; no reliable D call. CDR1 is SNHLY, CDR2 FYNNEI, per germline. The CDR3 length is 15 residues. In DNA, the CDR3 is TGTGCTAGCAGTGAGGAAGGCAGCAACACCGGGGAGCTGTTTTTT. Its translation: CASSEEGSNTGELFF.

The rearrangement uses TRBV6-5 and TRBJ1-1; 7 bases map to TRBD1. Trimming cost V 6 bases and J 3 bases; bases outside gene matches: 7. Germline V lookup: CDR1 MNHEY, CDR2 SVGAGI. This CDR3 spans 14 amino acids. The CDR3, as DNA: TGTGCCAGCAGCCGACAGGGTGTCTACACTGAAGCTTTCTTT. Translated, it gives CASSRQGVYTEAFF.

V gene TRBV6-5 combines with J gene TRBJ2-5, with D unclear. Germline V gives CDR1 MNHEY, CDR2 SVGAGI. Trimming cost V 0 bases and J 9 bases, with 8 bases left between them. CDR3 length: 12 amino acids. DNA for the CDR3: TGTGCCAGCAGTTACTCTGTGGGTCCCCAGTACTTC. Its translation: CASSYSVGPQYF.

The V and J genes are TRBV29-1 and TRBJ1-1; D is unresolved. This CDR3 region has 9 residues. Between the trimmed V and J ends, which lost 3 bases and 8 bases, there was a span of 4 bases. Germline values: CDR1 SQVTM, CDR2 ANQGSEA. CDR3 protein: CSVDGEAFF. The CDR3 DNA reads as TGCAGCGTTGACGGGGAAGCTTTCTTT.

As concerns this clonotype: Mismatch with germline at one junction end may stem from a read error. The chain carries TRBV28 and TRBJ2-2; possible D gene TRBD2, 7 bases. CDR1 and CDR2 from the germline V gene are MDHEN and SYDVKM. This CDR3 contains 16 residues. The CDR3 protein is CASSLGGGLNTGELFF. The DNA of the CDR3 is TGCGCCAGCAGCCTGGGGGGGGGCCTGAACACCGGGGAGCTGTTTTTT.

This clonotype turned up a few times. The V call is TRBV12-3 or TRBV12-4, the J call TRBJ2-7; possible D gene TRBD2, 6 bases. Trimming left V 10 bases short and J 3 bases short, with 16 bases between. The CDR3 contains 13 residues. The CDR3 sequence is CATTPGSYYEQYF. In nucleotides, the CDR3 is TGTGCCACAACACCCGGGAGCTACTACGAGCAGTACTTC.

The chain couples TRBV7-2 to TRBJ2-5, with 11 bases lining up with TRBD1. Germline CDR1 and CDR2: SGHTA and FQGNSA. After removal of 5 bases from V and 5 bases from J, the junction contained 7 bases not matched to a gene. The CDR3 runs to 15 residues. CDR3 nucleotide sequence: TGTGCCAGCAGCCGGACAGGGGGCATGTTTGAGACCCAGTACTTC. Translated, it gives CASSRTGGMFETQYF.

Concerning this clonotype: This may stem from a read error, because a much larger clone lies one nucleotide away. The CDR3 nucleotides read TGTGCCAGCAGCAGGGGGACCCACGAGCAGTACTTC. This encodes CASSRGTHEQYF. The chain joins TRBV7-2 to TRBJ2-7, with a possible D match to TRBD1 (6 bases). The CDR3 is 12 residues long. Germline CDR1 is SGHTA and CDR2 is FQGNSA. Trimming removed 5 bases from V and 5 bases from J, with 10 bases in between. Combining the CDR3 with reference TRBV7-2 and TRBJ2-7 gives the whole variable domain GAGVSQSPSNKVTEKGKDVELRCDPISGHTALYWYRQSLGQGLEFLIYFQGNSAPDKSGLPSDRFSAERTGGSVSTLTIQRTQQEDSAVYLCASSRGTHEQYFGPGTRLTVT.

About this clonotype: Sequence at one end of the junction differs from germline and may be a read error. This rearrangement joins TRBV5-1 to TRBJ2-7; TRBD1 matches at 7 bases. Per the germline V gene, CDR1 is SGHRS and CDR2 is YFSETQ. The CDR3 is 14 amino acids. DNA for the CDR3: TGCGCCTGCAGCGATCCCGGGACAGATTACGAGCAGTACTTC. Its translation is CACSDPGTDYEQYF.

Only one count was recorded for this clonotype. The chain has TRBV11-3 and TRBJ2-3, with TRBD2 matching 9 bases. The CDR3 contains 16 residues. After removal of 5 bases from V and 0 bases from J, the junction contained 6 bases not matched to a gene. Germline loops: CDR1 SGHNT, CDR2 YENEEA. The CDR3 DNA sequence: TGTGCCAGCAGCGGGCAGACTAGCGGCAGCACAGATACGCAGTATTTT. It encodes CASSGQTSGSTDTQYF.

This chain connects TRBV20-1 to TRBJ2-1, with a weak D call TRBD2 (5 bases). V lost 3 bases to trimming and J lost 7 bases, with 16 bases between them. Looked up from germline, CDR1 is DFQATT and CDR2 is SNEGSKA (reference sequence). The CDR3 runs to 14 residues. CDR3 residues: CSASPPRDRNEQFF. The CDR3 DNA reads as TGCAGTGCTAGCCCCCCCCGGGATAGGAATGAGCAGTTCTTC.

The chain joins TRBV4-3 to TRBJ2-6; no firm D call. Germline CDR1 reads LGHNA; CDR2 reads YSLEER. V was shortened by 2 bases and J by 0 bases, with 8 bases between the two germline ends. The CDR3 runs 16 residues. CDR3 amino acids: CASSQFWNSGANVLTF. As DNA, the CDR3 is TGCGCCAGCAGCCAATTCTGGAACTCTGGGGCCAACGTCCTGACTTTC.

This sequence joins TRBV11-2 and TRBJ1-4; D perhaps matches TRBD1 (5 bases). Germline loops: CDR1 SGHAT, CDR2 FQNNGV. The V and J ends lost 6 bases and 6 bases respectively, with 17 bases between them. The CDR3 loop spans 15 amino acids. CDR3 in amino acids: CASRTLGGLDEKLFF. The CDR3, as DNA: TGTGCCAGCAGAACCCTTGGGGGATTGGATGAAAAACTGTTTTTT. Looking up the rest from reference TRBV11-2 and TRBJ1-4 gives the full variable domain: EAGVAQSPRYKIIEKRQSVAFWCNPISGHATLYWYQQILGQGPKLLIQFQNNGVVDDSQLPKDRFSAERLKGVDSTLKIQPAKLEDSAVYLCASRTLGGLDEKLFFGSGTQLSVL.

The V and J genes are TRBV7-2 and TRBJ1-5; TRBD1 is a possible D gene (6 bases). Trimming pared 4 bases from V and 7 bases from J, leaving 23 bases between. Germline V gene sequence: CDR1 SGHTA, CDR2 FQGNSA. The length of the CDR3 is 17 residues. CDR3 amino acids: CASSSQYQGGAGQPQHF. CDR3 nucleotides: TGTGCCAGCAGCTCCCAATATCAAGGGGGTGCAGGGCAGCCCCAGCATTTT.